Listed below are T cell receptor beta chains from one sample, sequenced in a study of blood T cell repertoires in COVID-19. Assay used: immunoSEQ multiplex PCR; TCRdb lists only in-frame clones, some missing. Of some 330,000 clones in the sample, 88% are singletons; the top ten hold over 4.5%. Sequenced input: PBMCs or T cells enriched from blood (not recorded which). All receptors derive from a man aged 30-40 years who had recovered from COVID-19. Both conserved end residues are part of each CDR3. Part of the rows lack a size; the others show once, few, many or a class for expanded clones.

>-|TRBV9
CASSVASTGSNEQFF
>-|TRBV4-1
CASSLEVSDTQYF
>-|TRBV6-5
CASSSHRQGGNQPQHF
>-|TRBV5-5
CASSLVPTGPNYGYTF
>-|TRBV3-1/TRBV3-2
CASSQAGGYYGYTF
>-|TRBV6-5
CASRRQGSYEQYF
>few|TRBV7-9
CASSLVLAGATDTQYF
>-|TRBV27
CASSFRRKVGGYTF
>-|TRBV5-1
CASSLDGVSGANVLTF
>few|TRBV3-1/TRBV3-2
CASRDSGGEAFF